The 27 T cell receptor beta chains below come from one sample, sequenced in a study of patients and donors after allogeneic stem cell transplantation (dated by TCRdb to about 2020). The library was built by means of RT-PCR. Sequencing relied on a NextSeq 550. TCRdb trimmed public reads at Q25 via fastp, called clones via MiXCR and kept in-frame beta chains. Rows merge per CDR3 protein into single entries with the most common DNA and genes. The sample yields about 88,000 distinct CDR3 sequences; roughly 43% were counted once. Under 70% of the sample rests with the top ten. The sequenced sample consisted of blood, either unsorted or a sorted T cell fraction (not recorded which). These receptors all come from a human donor who was either an allogeneic HSCT recipient or a stem cell or donor lymphocyte infusion donor (not recorded which). It is not recorded whose cells these are; they may come from a transplant donor.

This clonotype was recorded a few times. This chain joins TRBV5-1 and TRBJ1-4; D unclear. This CDR3 is built from 15 residues. Trimming left V 4 bases short and J 5 bases short, with 15 bases between. Per germline, CDR1 SGHRS and CDR2 YFSETQ. CDR3 loop: CASSPNPGRNEKLFF. The CDR3 DNA reads TGCGCCAGCAGCCCGAATCCGGGAAGGAATGAAAAACTGTTTTTT.

The genes are TRBV12-3 or TRBV12-4 and TRBJ1-1; 7 bases are a match to TRBD1. J lost 1 base, V lost 5 bases, and 7 bases had no gene match. CDR3 length equals 15 residues. In DNA form, the CDR3 reads TGTGCCAGCAGTCCCCGACAGGGACGGAACACTGAAGCTTTCTTT. It encodes CASSPRQGRNTEAFF.

V usage is TRBV19 and J usage is TRBJ2-1; D is unresolved. CDR3 length: 12 amino acids. V shed 8 bases and J shed 10 bases, with 15 bases lying between them. Germline-derived CDR1 and CDR2 are LNHDA and SQIVND (reference sequence). DNA for the CDR3: TGTGCCAGTTTTTCCTCTAGATGGGAGCAGTTCTTC. Its translation: CASFSSRWEQFF.

This chain connects TRBV9 to TRBJ1-5, with 7 bases lining up with TRBD1. There are 16 residues in the CDR3. Germline CDR1 SGDLS, CDR2 YYNGEE. The junction had 8 bases not matched to a gene; V was cut back by 3 bases and J by 2 bases. CDR3 amino acids: CASSADGTERNQPQHF. CDR3 DNA: TGTGCCAGCAGCGCAGACGGGACAGAACGCAATCAGCCCCAGCATTTT.

The rearrangement joins TRBV7-9 to TRBJ1-6, with D possibly being TRBD1 (5 bases). There are 18 residues in the CDR3. V lost 5 bases and J lost 4, with 21 bases in between. Per germline, CDR1 SEHNR and CDR2 FQNEAQ (reference sequence). CDR3: CASSATAGGDLYNSPLHF. The DNA for the CDR3 is TGTGCCAGCAGCGCGACCGCGGGGGGGGATTTATATAATTCACCCCTCCACTTT. Variable domain in full (rest from reference TRBV7-9 and TRBJ1-6): DTGVSQNPRHKITKRGQNVTFRCDPISEHNRLYWYRQTLGQGPEFLTYFQNEAQLEKSRLLSDRFSAERPKGSFSTLEIQRTEQGDSAMYLCASSATAGGDLYNSPLHFGNGTRLTVT.

In this sample, this clonotype turned up a few times. The gene calls are TRBV29-1 and TRBJ1-3, with a weak D call TRBD1 (5 bases). V gave up 6 bases and J gave up 2 bases, with 11 bases separating them. There are 13 residues in the CDR3. From germline, CDR1 is SQVTM and CDR2 ANQGSEA. CDR3 nucleotides: TGCAGCGTGGACCAGGGAGCTGGAAACACCATATATTTT. This codes for CSVDQGAGNTIYF. Based on the CDR3 plus reference TRBV29-1 and TRBJ1-3, the full variable domain is SAVISQKPSRDICQRGTSLTIQCQVDSQVTMMFWYRQQPGQSLTLIATANQGSEATYESGFVIDKFPISRPNLTFSTLTVSNMSPEDSSIYLCSVDQGAGNTIYFGEGSWLTVV.

The chain employs TRBV10-3 and TRBJ2-7; D possibly corresponds to TRBD1 (5 bases). The germline V gene encodes CDR1 ENHRY and CDR2 SYGVKD. V gave up 8 bases and J gave up 5 bases, with 22 bases separating them. The CDR3 is made up of 15 amino acids. The CDR3 bases are TGTGCCATCGGCGGCTCCAGGGCAGGGAAGGACGAGCAGTACTTC. Its protein product is CAIGGSRAGKDEQYF.

This clonotype appeared a few times. This CDR3 is CSAPTGGYTEAFF. Here the CDR3 DNA reads TGCAGTGCTCCAACAGGGGGATACACTGAAGCTTTCTTT. V is TRBV20-1 and J is TRBJ1-1; TRBD1 matches at 8 bases. Germline CDR1 and CDR2: DFQATT and SNEGSKA (reference sequence). The CDR3 consists of 13 residues. After removal of 5 bases from V and 3 bases from J, the junction contained 5 bases not matched to a gene.

This clonotype was counted only a few times. This chain connects TRBV4-3 to TRBJ2-1; D may be TRBD2 (5 bases). Germline loops: CDR1 LGHNA, CDR2 YSLEER. The V gene lost 4 bases and the J gene lost 3 bases, with 19 bases spanning the gap. This CDR3 is 17 amino acids long. The CDR3 reads CASSRASTSPYYNEQFF. In DNA, the CDR3 is TGCGCCAGCAGCCGGGCGTCAACTAGTCCCTACTACAATGAGCAGTTCTTC.

This chain joins TRBV6-4 and TRBJ1-1; D may be TRBD1 (5 bases). Trimming shortened V by 1 base and J by 0 bases, and 6 bases separated the two germline ends. This CDR3 has 14 residues. Per the germline V gene, CDR1 is MRHNA and CDR2 is SNTAGT. Here the CDR3 DNA reads TGTGCCAGCAGTGACTACAGGCTGAACACTGAAGCTTTCTTT. Amino acids: CASSDYRLNTEAFF.

The chain links TRBV11-2 to TRBJ2-7, with D possibly TRBD2 on 6 matching bases. The CDR3 consists of 16 residues. V lost 5 bases to trimming and J lost 3 bases, with 20 bases between them. CDR1 and CDR2 from the germline V gene are SGHAT and FQNNGV. The CDR3 nucleotides are TGTGCCAGCAGCCTCCGATTGGGGGGAAATCTCTACGAGCAGTACTTC. It translates to CASSLRLGGNLYEQYF.

V and J are TRBV28 and TRBJ2-1; either TRBD1 or TRBD2 may fit D (6 bases each). CDR3 length: 17 amino acids. The germline V and J ends were trimmed by 5 bases and 8 bases, with 25 bases remaining between them. In germline, CDR1 is MDHEN, CDR2 SYDVKM. CDR3 region: CASSPPPMRDGGDEQFF. Here the CDR3 DNA reads TGTGCCAGCAGTCCACCTCCCATGCGGGATGGGGGCGATGAGCAGTTCTTC.

The chain joins TRBV7-9 to TRBJ1-1, with TRBD1 matching 7 bases. The length of the CDR3 is 14 residues. With 3 bases clipped from V and 5 bases from J, the junction kept 6 bases outside the gene matches. Per the germline V gene, CDR1 is SEHNR and CDR2 is FQNEAQ (reference sequence). The CDR3 DNA is TGTGCCAGCAGCTTGACAGGGCTTGAAACTGAAGCTTTCTTT. This codes for CASSLTGLETEAFF.

This chain connects TRBV7-9 to TRBJ1-2; no definite D call. The CDR3 loop spans 12 amino acids. With 10 bases removed from V and 4 bases from J, the gap between germline ends came to 13 bases. Per the germline V gene, CDR1 is SEHNR and CDR2 is FQNEAQ (reference sequence). The CDR3 region has the DNA TGTGCCATCTCCTCGATCACCTATGGCTACACCTTC. The encoded protein is CAISSITYGYTF.

This chain joins TRBV5-5 and TRBJ2-3; 7 bases are a match to TRBD1. CDR1 is SGHKS and CDR2 is YYEKEE in the germline V gene (reference sequence). CDR3 length: 17 residues. V shed 0 bases, J shed 3 bases, and the junction held 10 bases outside the gene matches. Here the CDR3 DNA reads TGTGCCAGCAGCTTGGTCCCGGGAAACAGGGGTACAGATACGCAGTATTTT. Its protein product is CASSLVPGNRGTDTQYF. The entire variable domain, with the rest obtained from reference TRBV5-5 and TRBJ2-3, is as follows: DAGVTQSPTHLIKTRGQQVTLRCSPISGHKSVSWYQQVLGQGPQFIFQYYEKEERGRGNFPDRFSARQFPNYSSELNVNALLLGDSALYLCASSLVPGNRGTDTQYFGPGTRLTVL.

The chain carries TRBV27 and TRBJ1-4; 7 bases align to TRBD1. The length of the CDR3 is 14 residues. Germline V gene sequence: CDR1 MNHEY, CDR2 SMNVEV (reference sequence). Trimming cost V 6 bases and J 7 bases; bases outside gene matches: 8. The CDR3 loop is CASRKGALSEKLFF. As DNA, the CDR3 is TGTGCCAGCAGAAAGGGGGCTCTGAGTGAAAAACTGTTTTTT.

The gene calls are TRBV7-2 and TRBJ1-6; weak D call: TRBD1 (6 bases). Trimming shortened V by 5 bases and J by 10 bases, and 12 bases separated the two germline ends. The CDR3 sequence is 13 residues long. The germline CDR1 and CDR2 sequences are SGHTA and FQGNSA. In nucleotides, the CDR3 is TGTGCCAGCAGCGTTTACAGGGTCTCACCCCTCCACTTT. It yields the protein CASSVYRVSPLHF.

The chain has TRBV27 and TRBJ1-4; D call uncertain. CDR3 length: 15 residues. The germline V gene encodes CDR1 MNHEY and CDR2 SMNVEV (reference sequence). V lost 2 bases and J 8 bases, leaving 15 bases between the germline ends. The CDR3 coding sequence is TGTGCCAGCAGTTTAAAAGCAGGCCTTCCGGAAAAACTGTTTTTT. Its translation: CASSLKAGLPEKLFF.

The chain is built from TRBV6-2 or TRBV6-3 and TRBJ2-1, with D possibly being TRBD2 (5 bases). CDR1 MNHEY and CDR2 SVGEGT come from the germline V gene. Between the trimmed V and J ends, which lost 6 bases and 8 bases, there was a span of 11 bases. CDR3 length: 12 residues. The CDR3 sequence is CASRQLEYEQFF. CDR3 bases: TGTGCCAGCAGACAACTAGAATATGAGCAGTTCTTC.

The CDR3, as DNA: TGTGCCAGCAGTTTCGGGACGGGGTTGGGCTACACCTTC. It specifies CASSFGTGLGYTF. The chain uses TRBV6-1 and TRBJ1-2; D possibly corresponds to TRBD1 (5 bases). V shed 5 bases and J shed 8 bases, with 15 bases lying between them. Per germline, CDR1 MNHNS and CDR2 SASEGT. CDR3 size: 13 residues.

The CDR3 protein is CASNLPAGTESVNYGYTF. The CDR3 DNA follows: TGTGCCAGCAACCTACCTGCCGGGACAGAGAGCGTCAACTATGGCTACACCTTC. The chain combines TRBV21-1 with TRBJ1-2; TRBD1, the table's D call, lacks a check against the DNA. TRBV21-1 represents a pseudogene. The CDR3 consists of 18 residues.

V usage is TRBV6-5 and J usage is TRBJ1-1; 10 nucleotides line up with TRBD1. This CDR3 contains 15 residues. Per the germline V gene, CDR1 is MNHEY and CDR2 is SVGAGI. The trim removed 2 bases at V and 4 bases at J, leaving 4 bases unmatched. CDR3: CASSYSGTGVTEAFF. In DNA form, the CDR3 reads TGTGCCAGCAGTTACAGCGGGACAGGGGTCACTGAAGCTTTCTTT.

Only a few counts were recorded for this clonotype. The V gene is TRBV12-3 or TRBV12-4, the J gene TRBJ1-1, with D tentatively TRBD1 (5 bases). The CDR3 totals 13 residues. The V end lost 3 bases, the J end lost 9 bases, and 14 bases lay between the germline ends. The CDR3 protein is CASSFWGEGKAFF. The DNA for the CDR3 is TGTGCCAGCAGTTTTTGGGGCGAAGGGAAAGCTTTCTTT.

This clonotype was observed a few times. The CDR3 DNA reads as TGCAGCGGAAAGGCAGGGGCGGAGGCTTTCTTT. As protein: CSGKAGAEAFF. The chain employs TRBV29-1 and TRBJ1-1, with D perhaps matching TRBD1 (6 bases). V was shortened by 7 bases and J by 11 bases, with 17 bases between the two germline ends. Germline V CDR1 and CDR2: SQVTM, ANQGSEA. The CDR3 contains 11 residues.

This chain joins TRBV27 and TRBJ1-1; D is unresolved. With 5 bases removed from V and 0 bases from J, the gap between germline ends came to 22 bases. Germline values: CDR1 MNHEY, CDR2 SMNVEV (reference sequence). The CDR3 extends over 18 amino acids. CDR3 sequence: CASSPRSKGYIMNTEAFF. In nucleotides, the CDR3 is TGTGCCAGCAGTCCCCGCTCCAAGGGCTACATTATGAACACTGAAGCTTTCTTT.

The chain has TRBV4-3 and TRBJ1-1; tentatively, D is TRBD1 (6 bases). Trimming shortened V by 1 base and J by 4 bases, and 19 bases separated the two germline ends. The CDR3 runs to 17 residues. Germline V CDR1 and CDR2: LGHNA, YSLEER. CDR3 nucleotides: TGCGCCAGCAGCCAAGGGCAGGGGTTCGTCTCAGGCACTGAAGCTTTCTTT. It translates to CASSQGQGFVSGTEAFF.

J is TRBJ2-1 and V is TRBV6-2 or TRBV6-3; no firm D call. The CDR3 has 15 residues. Germline V gene lookup returns CDR1 MNHEY and CDR2 SVGEGT. Trimming left V 6 bases short and J 2 bases short, with 14 bases between. The CDR3 loop is CASSLTGTPYNEQFF. In nucleotides, the CDR3 is TGTGCCAGCAGCCTGACGGGTACCCCCTACAATGAGCAGTTCTTC.